This TCR beta chain was documented in a study of T cells in Graves' hyperthyroidism and ophthalmopathy. General study points: Stable hyperthyroidism and ophthalmopathy were separated using 13 V-J signatures. Appearing also in blood were most of the thyroid clonotypes expanded above 0.001.

The length of the CDR3 is 15 residues. The germline CDR1 and CDR2 sequences are SEHNR and FQNEAQ (reference sequence). The V and J ends lost 4 bases and 3 bases respectively, with 15 bases between them. Diagnosis of hyperthyroidism was new in patients aged 18 to 65, and its duration was under 2 months. From RNA transcripts, TCR beta CDR3 regions were amplified. When the TCR CDR3 underwent first-round RT-PCR, the HTBI primer set was used. MiXCR, applied by TCRdb to the multiplex PCR reads, yields one record per CDR3 protein. The sample has about 510,000 distinct CDR3 sequences; 14% are singletons. This clonotype was recorded a few times. What it binds is unknown.

The sequenced sample consisted of blood. This receptor was identified in a woman between 35 and 50 years old with Graves' hyperthyroidism. V usage is TRBV7-9 and J usage is TRBJ1-2; no clear D. As DNA, the CDR3 is TGTGCCAGCAGCTCGGGCAATTCAGCTGACTATGGCTACACCTTC. Encoded protein: CASSSGNSADYGYTF.